A single sample gave rise to the 13 T cell receptor beta chains below, sequenced in a study of siplizumab effects on memory and regulatory T cells. Generated by immunoSEQ multiplex PCR, the TCRdb table keeps only in-frame clones and is missing some. The sample records some 97,000 clones, 85% to 95% being singletons. Sequences were obtained from Tregs sorted from blood. Receptor source: a human donor in good health.

The chain is built from TRBV18 and TRBJ1-5; D is ambiguous. In germline, CDR1 is KGHSH, CDR2 LQKENI. The CDR3 extends over 14 amino acids. V gave up 3 bases and J gave up 4 bases, with 10 bases separating them. The CDR3 reads CASSPLQMNQPQHF. CDR3 bases: TGTGCCAGCTCACCCCTACAGATGAATCAGCCCCAGCATTTT.

CDR3 loop: CAASNYSNQPQHF. The CDR3 nucleotides read TGTGCCGCTAGTAATTATAGCAATCAGCCCCAGCATTTT. V gene TRBV10-3 combines with J gene TRBJ1-5, with D uncertain. The CDR3 has 13 residues. Germline lookup yields CDR1 ENHRY and CDR2 SYGVKD. V was clipped by 11 bases and J by 0 bases, with 11 bases between them.

The chain is built from TRBV27 and TRBJ1-6, with D possibly TRBD1 on 6 matching bases. There are 16 residues in the CDR3. Germline CDR1 and CDR2: MNHEY and SMNVEV (reference sequence). V gave up 1 base and J gave up 7 bases, with 14 bases separating them. This CDR3 reads CASSLWTASENSPLHF. CDR3 nucleotides: TGTGCCAGCAGTTTATGGACAGCCTCCGAAAATTCACCCCTCCACTTT.

The chain is built from TRBV5-5 and TRBJ1-1; D is possibly TRBD1 (6 bases). Germline-derived CDR1 and CDR2 are SGHKS and YYEKEE (reference sequence). CDR3 length: 14 amino acids. The ends were cut back, 4 bases at V and 1 base at J, with 11 bases in the middle. The CDR3 region has the DNA TGTGCCAGCAGCGCGGGACACCCGAACACTGAAGCTTTCTTT. Encoded protein: CASSAGHPNTEAFF.

The chain combines TRBV7-9 with TRBJ2-1; 7 bases are a match to TRBD1. The V gene end was trimmed by 10 bases and the J gene end by 15 bases; junction bases not matched to a gene: 9. Germline lookup yields CDR1 SEHNR and CDR2 FQNEAQ (reference sequence). This CDR3 contains 10 residues. CDR3 sequence reads: CATYRGWTFF. The DNA of the CDR3 is TGTGCCACCTACAGGGGATGGACGTTCTTC.

The rearrangement uses TRBV4-1 and TRBJ2-3; D might be TRBD1 or TRBD2, each matching 6 bases. V lost 1 base, J lost 4 bases, and 18 bases lay in between. From germline, CDR1 is MGHRA and CDR2 YSYEKL. This CDR3 comprises 17 residues. The CDR3 sequence: CASSQVYVGGPADTQYF. CDR3 coding DNA: TGCGCCAGCAGCCAAGTCTACGTCGGGGGCCCCGCAGATACGCAGTATTTT.

The rearrangement links TRBV19 to TRBJ1-1, with a tentative D call TRBD1 (5 bases). Trimming shortened V by 2 bases and J by 2 bases, and 9 bases separated the two germline ends. CDR3 length: 14 residues. Germline CDR1 is LNHDA and CDR2 is SQIVND (reference sequence). The CDR3 region has the DNA TGTGCCAGTAGTATAAGGGGCTCTAACACTGAAGCTTTCTTT. Amino acids: CASSIRGSNTEAFF.

J is TRBJ1-4 and V is TRBV6-5, with no clear D. The CDR3 consists of 15 residues. Germline CDR1 MNHEY, CDR2 SVGAGI. V lost 5 bases to trimming and J lost 7 bases, with 17 bases between them. The CDR3 spells CASSVRLLRGEKLFF. The CDR3, as DNA: TGTGCCAGCAGTGTCAGGTTGCTACGGGGTGAAAAACTGTTTTTT.

The chain employs TRBV5-1 and TRBJ2-5; the D gene could be TRBD1 or TRBD2 (5 bases each). In germline, CDR1 is SGHRS, CDR2 YFSETQ. V was trimmed by 0 bases and J by 7 bases, leaving 13 bases between them. This CDR3 region has 14 residues. CDR3 nucleotides: TGCGCCAGCAGCTTGGCACGGGAAAGGGGGACCCAGTACTTC. Its protein is CASSLARERGTQYF.

The chain uses TRBV28 and TRBJ1-2, with D possibly TRBD1 on 6 matching bases. Germline V gives CDR1 MDHEN, CDR2 SYDVKM. The CDR3 totals 18 residues. Trimming removed 4 bases at V and 7 bases at J, with 28 bases between. The CDR3 region is CASSSGGKGLGGLGGYTF. CDR3 nucleotides: TGTGCCAGCAGTTCTGGAGGAAAGGGGCTAGGGGGGCTCGGTGGCTACACCTTC.

This chain joins TRBV11-3 and TRBJ2-1; maybe TRBD2 (5 bases). Trimming took off 1 base at V and 6 bases at J, with 13 bases between the two ends. This CDR3 is 15 amino acids long. Per the germline V gene, CDR1 is SGHNT and CDR2 is YENEEA. CDR3 coding DNA: TGTGCCAGCAGCTTAGCCCGGGGTAGGGCCAATGAGCAGTTCTTC. Translated: CASSLARGRANEQFF.

The chain recombines TRBV28 with TRBJ1-1; perhaps TRBD1 as D (6 bases). The CDR3 has 13 amino acids. Germline V lookup: CDR1 MDHEN, CDR2 SYDVKM. Trimming pared 5 bases from V and 1 base from J, leaving 8 bases between. CDR3 residues: CASSGGGNTEAFF. For the CDR3, the DNA is TGTGCCAGCAGTGGAGGGGGGAACACTGAAGCTTTCTTT.

The chain carries TRBV6-5 and TRBJ1-2; 7 nucleotides line up with TRBD1. The length of the CDR3 is 14 residues. Germline CDR1 and CDR2: MNHEY and SVGAGI. Trimming took 5 bases from V and 4 from J; bases not matched to a gene: 7. The CDR3 sequence: CASSLGGQLYGYTF. The CDR3 coding sequence is TGTGCCAGCAGTCTAGGGGGACAGCTCTATGGCTACACCTTC.